The source of this T cell receptor (beta chain) is a study of T cells in Graves' hyperthyroidism and ophthalmopathy. Germline V gene lookup returns CDR1 SSHAT and CDR2 FNYEAQ (reference sequence). The CDR3 sequence is 16 residues long. A single count supports this clonotype. The junction does not match germline at one end; this may be a read error. Template material for amplifying TCR beta CDR3 regions consisted of RNA transcripts. The HTBI primer set was used in a first-round RT-PCR of the TCR CDR3. TCRdb re-called the multiplex PCR reads through MiXCR, storing one row per CDR3 protein. The data show about 380,000 distinct CDR3 sequences, less than 20% seen once.

J is TRBJ2-1 and V is TRBV7-7; 14 bases are shared with TRBD2. The sequencing input was blood. This sequence was found in a man aged 18 to 30 with Graves' ophthalmopathy. Written as DNA, the CDR3 is TGTGCTAGCAGCCGGACTAGCGGGGGGACCTACAATGAGCAGTTCTTC. This gives the protein CASSRTSGGTYNEQFF.